This T cell receptor beta chain came from a study of blood T cell repertoires in COVID-19. Looking at the study overall: Collection of acute and convalescent COVID-19 samples took place in the United States, Italy and Spain. Sample material is recorded as cDNA or gDNA derived from T cells, B-cell-depleted T cells, or PBMCs.

The trim removed 10 bases at V and 2 bases at J, leaving 4 bases unmatched. Per germline, CDR1 MDHEN and CDR2 SYDVKM. The CDR3 has 12 residues. Under the authors' procedure: Estimation of nucleated cell counts was performed using reference gene primer amplification. Method: immunoSEQ multiplex PCR; TCRdb's copy keeps in-frame clones and lacks some. Clonal size and the V and J genes are those of that table, whereas D and trimming came from the DNA. The sample shows 240,000 or so clones, around 90% of them seen only once. A single count supports this clone. This TCR was recovered from a man in his sixties who had recovered from COVID-19. Material for sequencing was peripheral blood. V gene TRBV28 combines with J gene TRBJ2-7, with 8 nucleotides matching TRBD1. This CDR3 is CATGTGPYEQYF. CDR3 coding DNA: TGTGCCACGGGGACAGGTCCCTACGAGCAGTACTTC.